Given below is one T cell receptor beta chain in context. What it binds is not known. This sample stems from a study of OX40 agonist ivuxolimab in advanced cancers. Between the trimmed V and J ends, which lost 1 base and 2 bases, there was a span of 11 bases. Germline V gives CDR1 MDHEN, CDR2 SYDVKM. The CDR3 is 15 residues long. The study's findings and limits: Both blood CD4+ and CD8+ T cells showed clonal growth by week 6 at 0.1 to 3.0 mg/kg. In CD8+ T cells, expanded clones were on average more numerous than in CD4+. At 0.1-3.0 mg/kg, partial responders had clonal expansion among the lowest observed. Expanded peripheral T cell antigen specificity was not determined.

TCRdb's copy holds only in-frame clones and misses some; the assay was immunoSEQ multiplex PCR. The sample carries 30,000 to 40,000 clones, approximately 89% recorded once. The sequencing used CD4+ or CD8+ T cells sorted from blood, collected in a trial of the OX40 agonist ivuxolimab. The chain recombines TRBV28 with TRBJ1-2; tentative D call: TRBD1 (6 bases). This clonotype originated in an adult with an advanced solid tumor such as melanoma, head and neck, liver or kidney cancer. CDR3 residues: CASSLSGVGNYGYTF. As DNA, the CDR3 is TGTGCCAGCAGTTTATCAGGGGTGGGGAACTATGGCTACACCTTC.